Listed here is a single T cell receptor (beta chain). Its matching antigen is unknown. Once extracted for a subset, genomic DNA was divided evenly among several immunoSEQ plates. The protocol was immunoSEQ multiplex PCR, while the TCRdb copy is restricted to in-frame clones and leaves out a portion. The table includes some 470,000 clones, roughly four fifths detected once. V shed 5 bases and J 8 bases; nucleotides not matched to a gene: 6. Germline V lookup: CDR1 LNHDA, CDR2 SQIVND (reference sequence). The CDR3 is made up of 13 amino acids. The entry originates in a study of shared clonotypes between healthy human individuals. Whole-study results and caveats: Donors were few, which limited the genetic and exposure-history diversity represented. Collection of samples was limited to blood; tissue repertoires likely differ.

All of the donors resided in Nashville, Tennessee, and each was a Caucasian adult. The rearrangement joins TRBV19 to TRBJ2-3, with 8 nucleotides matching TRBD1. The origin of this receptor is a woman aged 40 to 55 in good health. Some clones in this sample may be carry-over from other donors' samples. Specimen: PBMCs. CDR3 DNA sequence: TGTGCCAGTAGTCGGCAGGGGGCGCCTACGCAGTATTTT. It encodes CASSRQGAPTQYF.